Listed here is a single T cell receptor (beta chain). Its target antigen remains unknown. No base quality values were provided; no much bigger clone lies one nucleotide off. A constant-region primer and ProtoScript II reverse transcriptase were used to reverse-transcribe TCRbeta-specific cDNA from around 530 ng total RNA. Construction of the TCRbeta libraries relied on three nested rounds of multiplex PCR, following a slightly modified ARM-PCR procedure. Each of the first two PCR rounds ran for roughly 9 cycles and used multiplex TRBV1-TRBV30 forward primers together with a Cbeta reverse primer. Sample barcodes and Illumina adapters were added in a final 25-cycle PCR with Deep VentR polymerase. Before sequencing, amplicons between 200 and 500 bp were purified from gel using a QIAquick gel extraction kit. TCRbeta amplicons were sequenced on an Illumina HiSeq 2500 with 250-bp paired-end reads. As for how the authors treated the data: To recover full CDR3 sequences, reads were quality-trimmed using Trimmomatic v0.33 and paired reads were then merged using FLASH v1.2.11. V, D and J germline segments were assigned to the rearranged TCRbeta sequences using MiGEC v1.2.1b. Clonotype statistics, along with Shannon-Wiener diversity indices, were calculated using VDJtools v1.0.0. Except for diversity analysis, only the 250 most abundant clonotypes of each sample were used in subsequent analyses to reduce sampling bias. TCRdb took the public reads, trimmed them with fastp at Q25, ran MiXCR for clone calling and kept in-frame beta chains. Every distinct CDR3 protein forms one entry, paired with its most common genes and DNA. TCRdb assigned the V and J calls; the authors' analysis was not used. The sample table lists approximately 46,000 distinct CDR3 sequences, approximately 82% of them with a count of one. The leading ten clones occupy around two fifths of the sample.

CDR1 and CDR2 are read off the germline V gene as MDHEN and SYDVKM. Counted from cysteine to phenylalanine, this CDR3 has 11 amino acids. Only the CDR3 part of the read is kept: 33 bases, read in frame from the first base. Total RNA and DNA were co-extracted without cell sorting from around 20-30 mg of bulk tissue using the AllPrep DNA/RNA mini kit. Surgical resection was performed in China between 2015 and 2016 on about 5 patients with histopathologically diagnosed primary liver carcinoma. Patients had chronic HBV infection and were treatment-naive at sampling. Fresh tumor and adjacent tissue pieces were bisected; one half was stored in RNAlater at -80°C, the other sent for histology. These data come from a study of tumor-infiltrating lymphocytes in primary liver carcinoma (dated by TCRdb to about 2017). Concerning the study at large: Of the five patients, three men and two women aged 30 to 69 years, four had hepatocellular carcinoma and one had combined HCC and intrahepatic cholangiocarcinoma. The study combined TCRbeta repertoire sequencing, expression microarrays and whole-exome sequencing across five regions of each liver tumor, with adjacent normal tissue and blood. A total of 35 specimens from 5 patients underwent TCRbeta repertoire sequencing, comprising about 25 tumor regions, 5 adjacent noncancerous liver tissues and 5 peripheral blood samples. Roughly 3.5 to 8 million productive TCRbeta reads were obtained per sample, and no significant difference in read depth was found between tissue types. High reproducibility was observed for the technical replicate repertoires, with mean shared-clone rates around 0.9 and correlation coefficients above 0.95. The five patients had tumors staged T1-T3 N0M0, with maximum diameters ranging from about 4.2 to 10 cm.

On the study overall, not on this receptor specifically: The top 250 clones accounted for a significantly greater share of the repertoire in tumors than in blood (p = 0.039). Consistent with antigen-driven expansion, pairs of tumor regions showed higher repertoire overlap (mean around 36%) than either tumor-adjacent pairs (approximately 17%) or tumor-blood pairs (about 14%). Only the TCR beta chain was sequenced, which likely underestimates true repertoire diversity because unpaired alpha chains were not captured. Because the samples were bulk and unsorted, CD4+ and CD8+ T cell repertoires could not be compared. With just a few patients in the study, the authors point out that the findings should be validated in a larger study.

Specimen: tumor-adjacent normal liver tissue. The chain couples TRBV28 to TRBJ2-3; no D gene is confidently identified. The better agreement between TRBJ1-5 and the DNA end casts doubt on the J call. This clonotype was sampled from a woman between 25 and 40 years old with primary liver carcinoma and hepatitis B virus infection. The DNA sequence is as follows: TGTGCCAGCAGTTACCGTCATACGCAGCATTTT. This codes for CASSYRHTQHF.